The 14 T cell receptor beta chains below come from one sample, sequenced in a study of cytomegalovirus exposure and HLA in healthy donors. The PCR used 60 Vbeta and 13 Jbeta primers. Profiling relied on immunoSEQ multiplex PCR, and the TCRdb table lists in-frame clones only, not all of them. This repertoire shows 100,000 to 150,000 clones, around 80% found once; its top ten account for 11%. Sequencing was done on a sample of PBMCs. The receptors were sampled from a man younger than 45 in good health and CMV-seropositive.

The DNA of the CDR3 is TGTGCCAGTAGTATAGGGTTTAGTACGCGGACTGAAGCTTTCTTT. This gives the protein CASSIGFSTRTEAFF. The chain uses TRBV19 and TRBJ1-1; no clear D gene. The CDR3 totals 15 residues. Trimming stripped 1 base from V and 5 bases from J, with 14 bases between. Germline V gives CDR1 LNHDA, CDR2 SQIVND (reference sequence).

This clone was seen only a few times. The chain couples TRBV6-5 to TRBJ1-5; D remains ambiguous. This CDR3 contains 12 residues. V was shortened by 5 bases and J by 3 bases, with 5 bases between the two germline ends. Per germline, CDR1 MNHEY and CDR2 SVGAGI. The CDR3 DNA sequence: TGTGCCAGCAGTCAGGACAATCAGCCCCAGCATTTT. It specifies CASSQDNQPQHF.

About this clone itself: One junction end does not reproduce the germline sequence, and a read error may be involved. V is TRBV29-1 and J is TRBJ1-1; TRBD1 matches 8 bases. This CDR3 has 11 residues. Germline values: CDR1 SQVTM, CDR2 ANQGSEA. DNA for the CDR3: TGCAGCGGTGAACAGGGGGCTGAAGCTTTCTTT. It encodes CSGEQGAEAFF.

The V gene is TRBV9, the J gene TRBJ2-3, with a possible D match to TRBD2 (6 bases). CDR3 length: 16 residues. V was shortened by 2 bases and J by 2 bases, with 15 bases between the two germline ends. Germline CDR1 SGDLS, CDR2 YYNGEE. CDR3 protein: CASSVVGRGSTDTQYF. The CDR3 DNA is TGTGCCAGCAGCGTTGTCGGACGGGGGTCCACAGATACGCAGTATTTT.

This clone turned up a few times. V gene TRBV7-2 combines with J gene TRBJ2-4; 8 bases align to TRBD2. CDR1 is SGHTA, CDR2 FQGNSA, per germline. The ends lost 4 bases at V and 1 base at J; junction bases unmatched: 12. There are 18 residues in the CDR3. CDR3 sequence (DNA): TGTGCCAGCAGCTCAACGCTTGGGCTAGCGGGCGCCAAAAACATTCAGTACTTC. It yields the protein CASSSTLGLAGAKNIQYF.

The CDR3 DNA sequence: TGTGCCAGCAGCTCCGGCGGGACCCAAGAGACCCAGTACTTC. Protein: CASSSGGTQETQYF. The J gene is TRBJ2-5, the V gene TRBV11-1, with D perhaps TRBD2 (6 bases). V lost 4 bases to trimming and J lost 1 base, with 10 bases between them. The CDR3 sequence is 14 residues long. CDR1 is SGHAT and CDR2 is FQDESV in the germline V gene (reference sequence).

This chain links TRBV11-2 with TRBJ2-4; tentatively, D is TRBD1 (5 bases). V lost 1 base and J 8 bases, leaving 12 bases between the germline ends. The CDR3 has 14 residues. The V gene's germline CDR1 is SGHAT and CDR2 FQNNGV. Written as DNA, the CDR3 is TGTGCCAGCAGCTTAGCGCAGGGTAGGGACATTCAGTACTTC. It yields the protein CASSLAQGRDIQYF.

The J gene is TRBJ1-2, the V gene TRBV5-5, with TRBD1 matching 10 bases. The germline gives CDR1 SGHKS, CDR2 YYEKEE (reference sequence). With V trimmed by 0 bases and J by 7 bases, 3 bases remained unmatched. The CDR3 spans 14 residues. The CDR3 reads CASSLGQGALGYTF. The CDR3 nucleotides read TGTGCCAGCAGCTTGGGACAGGGGGCGCTTGGCTACACCTTC.

V usage is TRBV7-9 and J usage is TRBJ2-1, with 15 bases fitting TRBD2. The CDR3 loop spans 15 amino acids. V was clipped by 5 bases and J by 10 bases; unmatched bases: 6. Germline CDR1 reads SEHNR; CDR2 reads FQNEAQ (reference sequence). The CDR3 loop is CASSAGLAGGGEQFF. CDR3 nucleotides: TGTGCCAGCAGCGCGGGACTAGCGGGAGGCGGCGAGCAGTTCTTC.

V is TRBV5-6 and J is TRBJ2-1; 15 bases match TRBD2. J lost 6 bases, V lost 3 bases, and 13 bases had no gene match. The CDR3 length is 19 residues. Germline values: CDR1 SGHDT, CDR2 YYEEEE. In DNA form, the CDR3 reads TGTGCCAGCAGCTATGACGGACTAGCGGGAGGGCGATCGGGCAATGAGCAGTTCTTC. This codes for CASSYDGLAGGRSGNEQFF.

The chain couples TRBV28 to TRBJ2-7; D perhaps matches TRBD2 (5 bases). The CDR3 covers 14 residues. Deletions cut 3 bases from V and 5 bases from J, with 14 bases between. Per germline, CDR1 MDHEN and CDR2 SYDVKM. This CDR3 is CASSFDRESNEQYF. In nucleotides, the CDR3 is TGTGCCAGCAGTTTTGATAGGGAGAGTAACGAGCAGTACTTC.

The CDR3 loop reads CASSTSRGGNTEAFF. CDR3 nucleotide sequence: TGTGCCAGCAGTACGTCTCGGGGGGGGAACACTGAAGCTTTCTTT. The J gene is TRBJ1-1, the V gene TRBV27; possibly TRBD1 for D (5 bases). Germline values: CDR1 MNHEY, CDR2 SMNVEV (reference sequence). The CDR3 runs to 15 residues. V was clipped by 5 bases and J by 1 base, with 14 bases between them.

The gene calls are TRBV5-1 and TRBJ2-1; 9 bases agree with TRBD1. V lost 4 bases, J lost 2 bases, and 7 bases stayed unmatched. The germline V gene encodes CDR1 SGHRS and CDR2 YFSETQ. The CDR3 consists of 16 residues. The DNA of the CDR3 is TGCGCCAGCAGCACCACGGGACAGGGACCCTACAATGAGCAGTTCTTC. Amino acids: CASSTTGQGPYNEQFF.

The V and J genes are TRBV7-8 and TRBJ2-7; 7 nucleotides match TRBD2. The germline gives CDR1 SGHVS, CDR2 FQNEAQ. V shed 3 bases and J 3 bases; nucleotides not matched to a gene: 20. The CDR3 has 19 amino acids. CDR3 region: CASSFPTGGSISGIYEQYF. The CDR3, as DNA: TGTGCCAGCAGCTTCCCAACGGGAGGCAGTATATCGGGGATCTACGAGCAGTACTTC.